This T cell receptor (beta chain) stems from a study of blood T cell repertoires in COVID-19. For the study at large: The origin of the acute and convalescent COVID-19 samples was the United States, Italy and Spain.

The CDR3 is 15 amino acids. Germline CDR1 and CDR2: MDHEN and SYDVKM. V was shortened by 6 bases and J by 0 bases, with 15 bases between the two germline ends. Here immunoSEQ multiplex PCR was the method, and the copy in TCRdb shows in-frame clones only, minus some. There are 200,000 to 300,000 clones in the sample; roughly 87% occur only once, and approximately 7.6% lies in the top ten. This chain connects TRBV28 to TRBJ2-7, with D maybe TRBD2 (6 bases). The clonotype originates from a man aged 55 to 69 who had recovered from COVID-19. The sample taken for sequencing was peripheral blood. CDR3 sequence: CASSLGRGYSYEQYF. CDR3 sequence (DNA): TGTGCCAGCAGCTTGGGGCGGGGTTACTCCTACGAGCAGTACTTC. The full variable domain, completed using reference TRBV28 and TRBJ2-7, is DVKVTQSSRYLVKRTGEKVFLECVQDMDHENMFWYRQDPGLGLRLIYFSYDVKMKEKGDIPEGYSVSREKKERFSLILESASTNQTSMYLCASSLGRGYSYEQYFGPGTRLTVT.